These 17 T cell receptor beta chains came from one sample sequenced in a study of blood T cell repertoires in COVID-19. Here immunoSEQ multiplex PCR was the method, and the copy in TCRdb shows in-frame clones only, minus some. This table has about 120,000 clones, about nine tenths appearing once. Sequencing input: peripheral blood. The receptors derive from a man aged 50 to 59 with acute or convalescent COVID-19.

The chain recombines TRBV2 with TRBJ2-7; possible D gene TRBD2, 5 bases. The germline V gene encodes CDR1 SNHLY and CDR2 FYNNEI. CDR3 length equals 15 residues. Trimming stripped 6 bases from V and 2 bases from J, with 17 bases between. As DNA, the CDR3 is TGTGCCAGCAGGCGGAGGCCTATAGTAGCCTACGAGCAGTACTTC. Encoded protein: CASRRRPIVAYEQYF. The variable domain in full, completed from reference TRBV2 and TRBJ2-7, reads EPEVTQTPSHQVTQMGQEVILRCVPISNHLYFYWYRQILGQKVEFLVSFYNNEISEKSEIFDDQFSVERPDGSNFTLKIRSTKLEDSAMYFCASRRRPIVAYEQYFGPGTRLTVT.

The chain links TRBV28 to TRBJ2-2, with a possible D match to TRBD2 (6 bases). The CDR3 is made up of 14 amino acids. Trimming shortened V by 7 bases and J by 6 bases, and 15 bases separated the two germline ends. From germline, CDR1 is MDHEN and CDR2 SYDVKM. CDR3 nucleotides: TGTGCCAGCATCAATGGAGGGTTCGCCGGGGAGCTGTTTTTT. It encodes CASINGGFAGELFF.

This sequence joins TRBV5-8 and TRBJ2-3; D perhaps matches TRBD2 (5 bases). V was pared by 4 bases and J by 1 base, with 13 bases between. The CDR3 is 15 residues long. Germline assignment: CDR1 SGHTS and CDR2 YDEGEE. Written as DNA, the CDR3 is TGTGCCAGCAGCCCGATGGACGGGGGCACAGATACGCAGTATTTT. This codes for CASSPMDGGTDTQYF.

The gene calls are TRBV6-5 and TRBJ2-7; D remains unclear. Germline CDR1 MNHEY, CDR2 SVGAGI. Trimming removed 0 bases at V and 0 bases at J, with 9 bases between. The length of the CDR3 is 15 residues. The CDR3 bases are TGTGCCAGCAGTTACTCAAAAGAGATCTCCTACGAGCAGTACTTC. Translating gives CASSYSKEISYEQYF.

This clone was found once. The V call is TRBV28, the J call TRBJ2-2; no reliable D call. CDR3 size: 14 residues. The V end lost 4 bases, the J end lost 4 bases, and 10 bases lay between the germline ends. Germline assignment: CDR1 MDHEN and CDR2 SYDVKM. CDR3 in amino acids: CASSSSRSTGELFF. CDR3 coding DNA: TGTGCCAGCAGTTCCTCCCGGAGCACCGGGGAGCTGTTTTTT. Drawing the rest from reference TRBV28 and TRBJ2-2, the complete variable domain is DVKVTQSSRYLVKRTGEKVFLECVQDMDHENMFWYRQDPGLGLRLIYFSYDVKMKEKGDIPEGYSVSREKKERFSLILESASTNQTSMYLCASSSSRSTGELFFGEGSRLTVL.

The chain combines TRBV20-1 with TRBJ2-3; tentatively, D is TRBD2 (6 bases). Between the trimmed V and J ends, which lost 6 bases and 6 bases, there was a span of 22 bases. CDR1 and CDR2 (germline): DFQATT, SNEGSKA (reference sequence). The CDR3 runs 15 residues. The CDR3, as DNA: TGCAGTGCGAGTTACCGCGGACTGGGGAGGGATACGCAGTATTTT. Protein product: CSASYRGLGRDTQYF.

The genes are TRBV2 and TRBJ1-1, with D uncertain. Per germline, CDR1 SNHLY and CDR2 FYNNEI. This CDR3 contains 15 residues. V dropped 4 bases and J dropped 2 bases, with 14 bases sitting between them. The CDR3 here is CASSAGEGRNTEAFF. CDR3 nucleotides: TGTGCCAGCAGTGCCGGAGAGGGCCGTAACACTGAAGCTTTCTTT.

This chain uses TRBV6-6 with TRBJ1-2; 9 positions agree with TRBD1. This CDR3 spans 17 amino acids. V shed 5 bases, J shed 8 bases, and the junction held 18 bases outside the gene matches. Germline V CDR1 and CDR2: MNHNY, SVGAGI (reference sequence). CDR3 bases: TGTGCCAGCAGTCAATACTCGGGACAGGGTAAAGGACGCGGCTACACCTTC. Its translation: CASSQYSGQGKGRGYTF.

In its sample, this clone was seen many times. The CDR3 protein is CSADRDTEAFF. CDR3 nucleotides: TGCAGTGCGGACAGAGACACTGAAGCTTTCTTT. The gene calls are TRBV20-1 and TRBJ1-1; D possibly corresponds to TRBD1 (6 bases). CDR3 length equals 11 residues. The ends were cut back, 6 bases at V and 3 bases at J, with 8 bases in the middle. Germline values: CDR1 DFQATT, CDR2 SNEGSKA (reference sequence).

The chain links TRBV28 to TRBJ1-2; TRBD1 aligns across 12 bases. The CDR3 length is 15 residues. The germline gives CDR1 MDHEN, CDR2 SYDVKM. V trimming: 2 bases; J trimming: 8 bases; junction bases outside the gene matches: 6. CDR3 protein: CASSLGDRGLVGYTF. In DNA, the CDR3 is TGTGCCAGCAGTTTAGGGGACAGGGGGCTGGTGGGCTACACCTTC.

The chain has TRBV9 and TRBJ2-2, with D possibly matching TRBD2 (5 bases). The CDR3 runs 14 residues. Trimming pared 5 bases from V and 2 bases from J, leaving 10 bases between. Germline V gene sequence: CDR1 SGDLS, CDR2 YYNGEE. CDR3 sequence (DNA): TGTGCCAGCAGATCCGGGATCAACACCGGGGAGCTGTTTTTT. Its translation: CASRSGINTGELFF.

The rearrangement joins TRBV18 to TRBJ1-3; no clear D. Deletions cut 8 bases from V and 0 bases from J, with 17 bases between. Germline CDR1 and CDR2: KGHSH and LQKENI. This CDR3 comprises 16 residues. The CDR3 sequence is CASTRIRGSSGNTIYF. The CDR3 bases are TGTGCCAGCACCCGGATAAGAGGTTCCTCTGGAAACACCATATATTTT. Combining the CDR3 with reference TRBV18 and TRBJ1-3 gives the whole variable domain NAGVMQNPRHLVRRRGQEARLRCSPMKGHSHVYWYRQLPEEGLKFMVYLQKENIIDESGMPKERFSAEFPKEGPSILRIQQVVRGDSAAYFCASTRIRGSSGNTIYFGEGSWLTVV.

This clone was recorded only once. The rearrangement links TRBV7-9 to TRBJ1-2, with D tentatively TRBD1 (6 bases). CDR1 and CDR2 (germline): SEHNR, FQNEAQ (reference sequence). This CDR3 has 14 residues. Trimming took off 1 base at V and 7 bases at J, with 13 bases between the two ends. CDR3 in DNA: TGTGCCAGCAGCTTAGAAGGAACAGGGAGTGGCTACACCTTC. Its translation is CASSLEGTGSGYTF.

The genes are TRBV9 and TRBJ2-5, with a tentative D call TRBD2 (6 bases). Per germline, CDR1 SGDLS and CDR2 YYNGEE. V was shortened by 0 bases and J by 5 bases, with 17 bases between the two germline ends. This CDR3 is 16 amino acids long. The CDR3 spells CASSVAPGTPTETQYF. CDR3 in DNA: TGTGCCAGCAGCGTAGCACCCGGGACTCCGACGGAGACCCAGTACTTC.

This chain joins TRBV6-4 and TRBJ1-2; D possibly corresponds to TRBD1 (5 bases). This CDR3 is built from 13 residues. The germline V gene has CDR1 MRHNA and CDR2 SNTAGT. Between the trimmed V and J ends, which lost 3 bases and 7 bases, there was a span of 12 bases. The CDR3 here is CASSETGTGGYTF. In DNA, the CDR3 is TGTGCCAGCAGTGAAACAGGAACTGGTGGCTACACCTTC.

In nucleotides, the CDR3 is TGTGCCAGCTCACCACCGTCGAGTTCTAACTATGGCTACACCTTC. It translates to CASSPPSSSNYGYTF. This rearrangement joins TRBV18 to TRBJ1-2; unclear D gene. CDR1 is KGHSH and CDR2 is LQKENI in the germline V gene. CDR3 length: 15 residues. The ends were cut back, 0 bases at V and 0 bases at J, with 8 bases in the middle.

The V and J genes are TRBV28 and TRBJ2-5, with TRBD2 matching 9 bases. With 8 bases clipped from V and 7 bases from J, the junction kept 8 bases outside the gene matches. CDR3 length: 13 amino acids. The germline CDR1 and CDR2 sequences are MDHEN and SYDVKM. In nucleotides, the CDR3 is TGTGCCAGCCTACCTAGCGGGGAGATGACCCAGTACTTC. Amino acid sequence: CASLPSGEMTQYF.